The sample holds a few counts of the clone carrying this T cell receptor beta chain. Antigen: not known. This entry is derived from a study of cytomegalovirus exposure and HLA in healthy donors. Amplification used 60 Vbeta primers and 13 Jbeta primers. Here immunoSEQ multiplex PCR was the method, and the copy in TCRdb shows in-frame clones only, minus some. There are roughly 80,000 clones in the sample; approximately 84% occur only once, and approximately 2.4% lies in the top ten. This CDR3 contains 13 residues. Germline V gene lookup returns CDR1 MNHEY and CDR2 SVGAGI. Trimming removed 4 bases from V and 9 bases from J, with 15 bases in between. Study conclusions and caveats: Sequences of the TCR beta chain were said to predict the HLA-A and HLA-B alleles of most subjects accurately.

The genes are TRBV6-5 and TRBJ2-5; D is perhaps TRBD1 (5 bases). This sequence originates from a woman aged 45 to 65 in good health and CMV-seronegative. The sequencing sample was made of PBMCs. For the CDR3, the DNA is TGTGCCAGCAGTTCCCCTCCAGTGGGGCCCCAGTACTTC. It codes for CASSSPPVGPQYF.